Given below is one T cell receptor (beta chain) in context. Its antigen is unidentified. This entry belongs to a study of OX40 agonist ivuxolimab in advanced cancers. Study information: Patients received ivuxolimab, an intravenous treatment, every 2 weeks at 0.01 to 10 mg/kg.

Baseline, cycle 4 day 1, and cycle 7 day 1 were the blood sampling points. Assay: immunoSEQ multiplex PCR; the TCRdb copy retains only in-frame clones and omits some. The sample contains 60,000 to 80,000 clones, roughly 89% of which appear only once. Study-wide findings and caveats: Circulating CD4+ and CD8+ T cells showed clonal expansion by week 6 at 0.1 to 3.0 mg/kg. Among the lowest peripheral clonal expansion occurred in 0.1-3.0 mg/kg partial responders.

Germline V gene lookup returns CDR1 SGHRS and CDR2 YFSETQ. CDR3 length equals 13 residues. The sequencing used CD4+ or CD8+ T cells sorted from blood, collected in a trial of the OX40 agonist ivuxolimab. The receptor comes from an adult with an advanced solid tumor such as melanoma, head and neck, liver or kidney cancer. The rearrangement uses TRBV5-1 and TRBJ2-5; perhaps TRBD1 as D (6 bases). The J call could be wrong; TRBJ2-7 is a better fit for the DNA end. CDR3 coding DNA: TGCGCCAGCAGTTGGGAACAGGGCTACGAGCAGTACTTC. This sequence encodes CASSWEQGYEQYF.